This T cell receptor (beta chain) was sequenced during a study of identical twins. Addition of a universal primer site occurred through template switching, and cDNA carried unique molecular identifiers. TCRdb redid the calling of the 5' RACE reads with MiXCR, one entry per CDR3 protein. The profile shows around 340,000 distinct CDR3 sequences, 9% of them singletons. The sample holds a few counts of this clonotype. Its target is unknown. The V gene's germline CDR1 is SGDLS and CDR2 YYNGEE. The CDR3 length is 17 residues. V lost 3 bases and J lost 4, with 19 bases in between. Study-level results: Where beta out-of-frame sequences were concerned, excess twin sharing was weaker. Those out-of-frame alpha sequences shared by twins showed an excess of low generation probability. Conclusions leaned on cross-sectional statistical analysis and did not track the same donors over time.

The specimen was naive T cells sorted from blood. The V call is TRBV9, the J call TRBJ2-2, with D possibly TRBD2 on 5 matching bases. The TCR originated in a woman between 50 and 59 years old in good health. The CDR3 is CASSGANTRRVTGELFF. The CDR3 DNA reads as TGTGCCAGCAGCGGGGCCAATACTAGGCGAGTCACCGGGGAGCTGTTTTTT. The whole variable domain, remainder taken from reference TRBV9 and TRBJ2-2, is DSGVTQTPKHLITATGQRVTLRCSPRSGDLSVYWYQQSLDQGLQFLIQYYNGEERAKGNILERFSAQQFPDLHSELNLSSLELGDSALYFCASSGANTRRVTGELFFGEGSRLTVL.